This T cell receptor beta chain derives from a study of blood T cells in healthy people across ages. Study-level results: There was a strong correlation between TCR beta diversity and naive T cell percentage. Aged donors had fewer naive CD4+ cells and lower diversity than long-lived donors.

This clonotype came up a few times. Antigen specificity is unknown. For the second PCR, which ran for roughly 6 to 11 cycles, a sample-barcoded 5' primer and a J-beta primer mix were used. Each CDR3 protein is one row after TCRdb ran MiXCR on the 5' RACE reads. This sample has over 600,000 distinct CDR3 sequences, with 35% to 60% found just once. J lost 5 bases, V lost 0 bases, and 12 bases had no gene match. The CDR3 runs to 19 residues. The V gene's germline CDR1 is MGHRA and CDR2 YSYEKL. Sequencing was done on a sample of blood. This clonotype was obtained from a man older than 75 in good health. The rearrangement links TRBV4-1 to TRBJ2-7, with 14 nucleotides matching TRBD2. CDR3 DNA sequence: TGCGCCAGCAGCCAAGAATCCCCGGGACTAGCGGGAGTGATCGACGAGCAGTACTTC. This gives the protein CASSQESPGLAGVIDEQYF.